This T cell receptor (beta chain) was obtained from a study of blood T cell repertoires in COVID-19. All enrollees were about 18 to 89 years old and from about two dozen US areas. In assigning cohorts, the study relied on participant-reported clinical history. Generated by immunoSEQ multiplex PCR, the TCRdb table keeps only in-frame clones and is missing some. Here the sample spans approximately 210,000 clones, 81% being singletons. The germline gives CDR1 MGHRA, CDR2 YSYEKL. The CDR3 has 15 amino acids. Points on this clone: Germline is not matched at one junction end, which may reflect a read error.

The chain joins TRBV4-1 to TRBJ2-1; 9 bases align to TRBD1. This receptor was obtained from a woman aged 45 to 65 with acute COVID-19. The source material was PBMCs or T cells enriched from blood (not recorded which). CDR3 in DNA: TGCGCCAGCAGTCAAGATTACAGGGGGCTAAATGAGCAGTTCTTC. This codes for CASSQDYRGLNEQFF.